The next 27 T cell receptor beta chains were all read from a single sample in a study of T-cell memory formation after mild COVID-19. TCRdb reanalysed the 5' RACE reads using MiXCR and keeps one entry per CDR3 protein. The data show around 250,000 distinct CDR3 sequences, roughly 10% seen once. Sequenced: PBMCs or a T cell subset sorted from them (not recorded which). The source is a man between 18 and 35 years old who had mild COVID-19 (a few samples of this study predate the infection). Cell type and time point are not known.

The chain has TRBV5-1 and TRBJ2-1; 9 bases agree with TRBD1. After removal of 7 bases from V and 8 bases from J, the junction contained 10 bases not matched to a gene. This CDR3 has 14 amino acids. Germline assignment: CDR1 SGHRS and CDR2 YFSETQ. The CDR3, as DNA: TGCGCCAGCCGGGCATCCGGACAGGGGTATGAGCAGTTCTTC. Amino acid sequence: CASRASGQGYEQFF. Full variable domain (remainder filled in from reference TRBV5-1 and TRBJ2-1): KAGVTQTPRYLIKTRGQQVTLSCSPISGHRSVSWYQQTPGQGLQFLFEYFSETQRNKGNFPGRFSGRQFSNSRSEMNVSTLELGDSALYLCASRASGQGYEQFFGPGTRLTVL.

The sample holds a few counts of this clonotype. V and J are TRBV6-5 and TRBJ2-2; 9 bases fit TRBD2. The CDR3 contains 15 residues. In germline, CDR1 is MNHEY, CDR2 SVGAGI. The trim removed 6 bases at V and 0 bases at J, leaving 2 bases unmatched. CDR3 sequence (DNA): TGTGCCAGCAGAAGCGGGGGGACGAACACCGGGGAGCTGTTTTTT. Translation gives CASRSGGTNTGELFF.

This clonotype was seen a few times. The chain employs TRBV2 and TRBJ2-5; no clear D. The V gene lost 4 bases and the J gene lost 5 bases, with 8 bases spanning the gap. This CDR3 region has 12 residues. Germline-derived CDR1 and CDR2 are SNHLY and FYNNEI. The chain's CDR3 is CASSVLVETQYF. DNA of the CDR3: TGTGCCAGCAGTGTTCTCGTCGAGACCCAGTACTTC.

This clonotype was recorded many times. The chain links TRBV7-2 to TRBJ1-5; no clear D. The V and J ends lost 1 base and 5 bases respectively, with 3 bases between them. The CDR3 extends over 12 amino acids. CDR1 and CDR2 from the germline V gene are SGHTA and FQGNSA. DNA of the CDR3: TGTGCCAGCAGCTTAGACTATCAGCCCCAGCATTTT. Its protein is CASSLDYQPQHF.

The V gene is TRBV7-9, the J gene TRBJ1-5; 7 bases align to TRBD1. The CDR3 is 14 residues long. Per the germline V gene, CDR1 is SEHNR and CDR2 is FQNEAQ (reference sequence). Trimming cost V 6 bases and J 1 base; bases outside gene matches: 3. The chain's CDR3 is CASRAQGSNQPQHF. The CDR3 bases are TGTGCCAGCAGGGCACAGGGGAGCAATCAGCCCCAGCATTTT.

In this sample, this clonotype turned up a few times. The chain couples TRBV29-1 to TRBJ2-7, with a possible D match to TRBD1 (6 bases). V lost 0 bases, J lost 3 bases, and 15 bases lay in between. CDR3 size: 15 residues. Germline CDR1 and CDR2: SQVTM and ANQGSEA. CDR3 sequence reads: CSVEDDTGTSYEQYF. In DNA, the CDR3 is TGCAGCGTTGAAGATGATACAGGGACCAGCTACGAGCAGTACTTC.

This clonotype was seen at least ten times. The V and J genes are TRBV12-5 and TRBJ2-3; D is possibly TRBD2 (5 bases). V was pared by 5 bases and J by 6 bases, with 12 bases between. Germline V lookup: CDR1 LGHNT, CDR2 FRNRAP. There are 13 residues in the CDR3. The CDR3 coding sequence is TGTGCTAGTGGTCCCAGCCCGGGGGATACGCAGTATTTT. Its translation is CASGPSPGDTQYF. Full variable domain (remainder filled in from reference TRBV12-5 and TRBJ2-3): DARVTQTPRHKVTEMGQEVTMRCQPILGHNTVFWYRQTMMQGLELLAYFRNRAPLDDSGMPKDRFSAEMPDATLATLKIQPSEPRDSAVYFCASGPSPGDTQYFGPGTRLTVL.

This clonotype showed up many times. The chain is built from TRBV27 and TRBJ2-2; D might be TRBD2 (5 bases). Germline V gene lookup returns CDR1 MNHEY and CDR2 SMNVEV (reference sequence). The V end was cut by 4 bases, the J end by 10 bases, with 22 bases between. This CDR3 spans 16 amino acids. DNA for the CDR3: TGTGCCAGCAGTTCTATTTCTCTAGCCGGGTTTTCGGAGCTGTTTTTT. It specifies CASSSISLAGFSELFF.

This clonotype was observed many times. The rearrangement links TRBV18 to TRBJ2-1, with D possibly matching TRBD1 (5 bases). V lost 2 bases, J lost 6 bases, and 8 bases lay in between. Germline V lookup: CDR1 KGHSH, CDR2 LQKENI. This CDR3 has 13 residues. The CDR3 DNA sequence: TGTGCCAGCTCACCAGCAGGGCGCAATGAGCAGTTCTTC. Translation gives CASSPAGRNEQFF. The variable domain in full, completed from reference TRBV18 and TRBJ2-1, reads NAGVMQNPRHLVRRRGQEARLRCSPMKGHSHVYWYRQLPEEGLKFMVYLQKENIIDESGMPKERFSAEFPKEGPSILRIQQVVRGDSAAYFCASSPAGRNEQFFGPGTRLTVL.

This clonotype has at least ten counts. The chain is built from TRBV7-9 and TRBJ2-5, with 10 bases matching TRBD2. The CDR3 runs 14 residues. Per the germline V gene, CDR1 is SEHNR and CDR2 is FQNEAQ (reference sequence). The trim removed 7 bases at V and 1 base at J, leaving 3 bases unmatched. CDR3 protein: CASNPSGGQETQYF. DNA of the CDR3: TGTGCCAGCAACCCTAGCGGGGGCCAAGAGACCCAGTACTTC. Complete variable domain (other parts from reference TRBV7-9 and TRBJ2-5): DTGVSQNPRHKITKRGQNVTFRCDPISEHNRLYWYRQTLGQGPEFLTYFQNEAQLEKSRLLSDRFSAERPKGSFSTLEIQRTEQGDSAMYLCASNPSGGQETQYFGPGTRLLVL.

This clonotype was seen a handful of times. The rearrangement uses TRBV10-3 and TRBJ1-1, with D maybe TRBD1 (6 bases). Trimming pared 11 bases from V and 2 bases from J, leaving 24 bases between. Germline V gene data show CDR1 as ENHRY and CDR2 as SYGVKD. The CDR3 is made up of 16 amino acids. Written as DNA, the CDR3 is TGTGCCGTGAGCGGGGGCCGCGGGACATCTAACACTGAAGCTTTCTTT. It yields the protein CAVSGGRGTSNTEAFF.

The chain has TRBV7-2 and TRBJ1-2; 10 nucleotides line up with TRBD1. Trimming removed 4 bases from V and 8 bases from J; junction bases left unmatched: 4. CDR3 length: 13 amino acids. Germline-derived CDR1 and CDR2 are SGHTA and FQGNSA. CDR3 amino acids: CASSSDRGLGYTF. The CDR3 nucleotides are TGTGCCAGCAGCTCCGACAGGGGGCTAGGCTACACCTTC.

The J gene is TRBJ1-2, the V gene TRBV5-1, with TRBD1 as a possible D gene (5 bases). Trimming left V 1 base short and J 2 bases short, with 12 bases between. The CDR3 contains 15 residues. Per germline, CDR1 SGHRS and CDR2 YFSETQ. This CDR3 is CASSLLQGRNYGYTF. The CDR3 region has the DNA TGCGCCAGCAGCTTGCTTCAGGGACGGAACTATGGCTACACCTTC.

The chain recombines TRBV10-2 with TRBJ1-1; D unresolved. This CDR3 region has 11 residues. CDR1 WSHSY and CDR2 SAAADI come from the germline V gene. V gave up 4 bases and J gave up 3 bases, with 3 bases separating them. CDR3 amino acids: CASSGYTEAFF. CDR3 bases: TGCGCCAGCAGTGGATACACTGAAGCTTTCTTT.

This clonotype has just a few counts. DNA of the CDR3: TGTGCCAGCAGGCACCGGGACCCTAAATTTGGCTACACCTTC. Translation gives CASRHRDPKFGYTF. V usage is TRBV6-5 and J usage is TRBJ1-2, with D possibly being TRBD1 (5 bases). The germline V gene has CDR1 MNHEY and CDR2 SVGAGI. The V end lost 6 bases, the J end lost 7 bases, and 18 bases lay between the germline ends. CDR3 length: 14 residues.

The rearrangement uses TRBV5-4 and TRBJ1-2; D gene unclear. V was clipped by 0 bases and J by 4 bases, with 10 bases between them. The CDR3 length is 14 residues. Germline V gene data show CDR1 as SGHNT and CDR2 as YYREEE (reference sequence). The CDR3 nucleotides read TGTGCCAGCAGCTTGGCGACCTCTCGCTATGGCTACACCTTC. This sequence encodes CASSLATSRYGYTF.

The genes are TRBV7-2 and TRBJ2-5; 12 positions match TRBD2. The germline gives CDR1 SGHTA, CDR2 FQGNSA. Trimming removed 3 bases from V and 2 bases from J; junction bases left unmatched: 10. The CDR3 sequence is 18 residues long. This CDR3 is CASSFLRLAGALQETQYF. The DNA for the CDR3 is TGTGCCAGCAGCTTCCTAAGACTAGCGGGGGCCCTTCAAGAGACCCAGTACTTC.

This clonotype appeared many times. The chain links TRBV27 to TRBJ2-3, with 8 bases that match TRBD2. Germline assignment: CDR1 MNHEY and CDR2 SMNVEV (reference sequence). With 5 bases clipped from V and 3 bases from J, the junction kept 4 bases outside the gene matches. The CDR3 loop spans 14 amino acids. The CDR3 here is CASSNGGETDTQYF. The DNA for the CDR3 is TGTGCCAGCAGTAACGGGGGGGAGACAGATACGCAGTATTTT.

The chain has TRBV3-1 and TRBJ2-7; the D is unclear. The V gene lost 4 bases and the J gene lost 4 bases, with 8 bases spanning the gap. The CDR3 spans 12 residues. Germline assignment: CDR1 LGHDT and CDR2 YNNKEL (reference sequence). Written as DNA, the CDR3 is TGTGCCAGCAGCCGGACCCGATACGAGCAGTACTTC. Encoded protein: CASSRTRYEQYF.

The sample holds many counts of this clonotype. The J gene is TRBJ2-2, the V gene TRBV5-1; D unclear. The length of the CDR3 is 14 residues. CDR1 is SGHRS and CDR2 is YFSETQ in the germline V gene. The V end was cut by 4 bases, the J end by 4 bases, with 11 bases between. CDR3 region: CASSRKSSTGELFF. CDR3 in DNA: TGCGCCAGCAGCCGAAAGTCGAGCACCGGGGAGCTGTTTTTT.

There are a few counts of this clonotype. The chain is built from TRBV7-2 and TRBJ2-1, with 11 nucleotides matching TRBD1. V gave up 6 bases and J gave up 8 bases; unmatched junction bases: 12. Germline V gene sequence: CDR1 SGHTA, CDR2 FQGNSA. The CDR3 extends over 16 amino acids. Here the CDR3 reads CASRPPGQGVADEQFF. CDR3 coding DNA: TGTGCCAGCAGACCGCCGGGACAGGGGGTAGCCGATGAGCAGTTCTTC.

This clonotype has more than one count but fewer than ten. This rearrangement joins TRBV7-2 to TRBJ2-5; D might be TRBD2 (5 bases). The CDR3 length is 13 residues. The germline gives CDR1 SGHTA, CDR2 FQGNSA. V gave up 6 bases and J gave up 5 bases, with 13 bases separating them. In DNA, the CDR3 is TGTGCCAGCAGGAGATCCAGAGGGGAGACCCAGTACTTC. It encodes CASRRSRGETQYF.

V and J are TRBV29-1 and TRBJ2-7, with no clear D. In germline, CDR1 is SQVTM, CDR2 ANQGSEA. The V and J ends lost 4 bases and 5 bases respectively, with 9 bases between them. The CDR3 length is 11 residues. The CDR3 DNA reads TGCAGCGTTGTACACAGAAACGAGCAGTACGTC. Translation: CSVVHRNEQYV.

The gene calls are TRBV4-1 and TRBJ1-6; 9 bases fit TRBD1. Trimming removed 3 bases from V and 9 bases from J; junction bases left unmatched: 9. This CDR3 comprises 16 residues. Germline V gene lookup returns CDR1 MGHRA and CDR2 YSYEKL. CDR3 DNA sequence: TGCGCCAGCAGCCACGTCCCGGGACAGGGTGGTTCACCCCTCCACTTT. It codes for CASSHVPGQGGSPLHF.

The J gene is TRBJ1-2, the V gene TRBV20-1; D is unclear. Looked up from germline, CDR1 is DFQATT and CDR2 is SNEGSKA (reference sequence). The CDR3 covers 13 residues. Trimming shortened V by 6 bases and J by 4 bases, and 15 bases separated the two germline ends. CDR3 in amino acids: CSAPPQARYGYTF. In DNA, the CDR3 is TGCAGTGCCCCCCCCCAGGCCCGCTATGGCTACACCTTC.

This clonotype has ten or more counts. This chain links TRBV14 with TRBJ2-7; TRBD1 matches 11 bases. With 5 bases clipped from V and 5 bases from J, the junction kept 5 bases outside the gene matches. The CDR3 extends over 14 amino acids. Germline V gene lookup returns CDR1 SGHDN and CDR2 FVKESK. This chain's CDR3 is CASSSRDRGNEQYF. For the CDR3, the DNA is TGTGCCAGCAGCTCCCGGGACAGGGGGAACGAGCAGTACTTC. Supplemented by reference TRBV14 and TRBJ2-7, the full variable domain reads EAGVTQFPSHSVIEKGQTVTLRCDPISGHDNLYWYRRVMGKEIKFLLHFVKESKQDESGMPNNRFLAERTGGTYSTLKVQPAELEDSGVYFCASSSRDRGNEQYFGPGTRLTVT.

V and J are TRBV7-2 and TRBJ2-3; the match to TRBD2 covers 8 bases. The CDR3 has 18 amino acids. V shed 5 bases, J shed 1 base, and the junction held 14 bases outside the gene matches. Germline values: CDR1 SGHTA, CDR2 FQGNSA. Here the CDR3 DNA reads TGTGCCAGCAGCCTCCCCGTGGGCGGGGGGCGCGGCACAGATACGCAGTATTTT. Protein: CASSLPVGGGRGTDTQYF.